The present TCR beta chain was sequenced within a study of blood T cell repertoires in COVID-19. This CDR3 comprises 14 residues. Trimming stripped 2 bases from V and 3 bases from J, with 8 bases between. Germline V lookup: CDR1 LNHDA, CDR2 SQIVND (reference sequence). Only in-frame clones appear in the TCRdb table, and some are missing; sequencing was by immunoSEQ multiplex PCR. This sample has under 300,000 clones, with 80% to 90% found just once. The sequence derives from a woman aged 45-59 years who had recovered from COVID-19. Sequenced sample: peripheral blood. V and J are TRBV19 and TRBJ1-5, with D tentatively TRBD1 (5 bases). CDR3 nucleotide sequence: TGTGCCAGTAGTATATCAGGGTCCAATCAGCCCCAGCATTTT. Its protein is CASSISGSNQPQHF.